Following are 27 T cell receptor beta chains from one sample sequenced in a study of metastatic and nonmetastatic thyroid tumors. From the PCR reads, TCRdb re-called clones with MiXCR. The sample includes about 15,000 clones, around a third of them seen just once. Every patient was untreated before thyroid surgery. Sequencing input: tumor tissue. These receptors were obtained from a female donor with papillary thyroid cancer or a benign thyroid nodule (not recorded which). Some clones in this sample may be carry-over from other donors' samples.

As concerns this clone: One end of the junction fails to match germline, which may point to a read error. This chain's CDR3 is CASSLYRGYVYTF. The CDR3 DNA follows: TGCGCCAGCAGCTTGTACAGGGGCTATGTCTACACCTTC. The gene calls are TRBV5-1 and TRBJ1-2, with TRBD1 identical over 7 bases. Germline CDR1 and CDR2: SGHRS and YFSETQ. This CDR3 contains 13 residues.

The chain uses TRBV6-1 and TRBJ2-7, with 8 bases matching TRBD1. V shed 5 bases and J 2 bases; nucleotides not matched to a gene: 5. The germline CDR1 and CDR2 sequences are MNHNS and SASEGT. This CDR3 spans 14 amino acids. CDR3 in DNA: TGTGCCAGCAGTACCCGGGACAGGCCCTACGAGCAGTACTTC. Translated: CASSTRDRPYEQYF.

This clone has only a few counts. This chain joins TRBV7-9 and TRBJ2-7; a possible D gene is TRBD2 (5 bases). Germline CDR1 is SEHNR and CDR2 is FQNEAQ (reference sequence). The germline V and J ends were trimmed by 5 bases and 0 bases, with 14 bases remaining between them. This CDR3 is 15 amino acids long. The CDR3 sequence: CASSDVGGSSYEQYF. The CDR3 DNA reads TGTGCCAGCAGCGACGTCGGTGGGAGCTCCTACGAGCAGTACTTC.

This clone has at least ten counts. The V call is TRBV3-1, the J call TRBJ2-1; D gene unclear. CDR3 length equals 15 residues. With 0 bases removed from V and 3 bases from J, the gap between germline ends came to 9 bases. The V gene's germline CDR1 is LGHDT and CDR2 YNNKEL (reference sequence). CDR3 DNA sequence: TGTGCCAGCAGCCAAGATTTGAGCCTCTACAATGAGCAGTTCTTC. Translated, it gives CASSQDLSLYNEQFF.

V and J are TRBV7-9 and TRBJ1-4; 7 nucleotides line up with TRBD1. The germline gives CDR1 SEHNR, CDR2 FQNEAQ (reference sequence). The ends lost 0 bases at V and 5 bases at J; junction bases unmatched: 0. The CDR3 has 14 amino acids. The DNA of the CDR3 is TGTGCCAGCAGCTTAGCGGGACAGAATGAAAAACTGTTTTTT. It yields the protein CASSLAGQNEKLFF. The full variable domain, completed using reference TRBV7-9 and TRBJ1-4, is DTGVSQNPRHKITKRGQNVTFRCDPISEHNRLYWYRQTLGQGPEFLTYFQNEAQLEKSRLLSDRFSAERPKGSFSTLEIQRTEQGDSAMYLCASSLAGQNEKLFFGSGTQLSVL.

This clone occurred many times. This CDR3 is CASTDRGTSGYSSYNEQFF. The CDR3 DNA reads as TGTGCCAGCACCGACCGGGGGACTAGCGGGTATAGCTCCTACAATGAGCAGTTCTTC. This sequence joins TRBV6-5 and TRBJ2-1; 12 positions match TRBD2. Germline trimming cut 7 bases from V and 0 bases from J; bases unmatched to any gene: 13. Germline assignment: CDR1 MNHEY and CDR2 SVGAGI. CDR3 length: 19 amino acids.

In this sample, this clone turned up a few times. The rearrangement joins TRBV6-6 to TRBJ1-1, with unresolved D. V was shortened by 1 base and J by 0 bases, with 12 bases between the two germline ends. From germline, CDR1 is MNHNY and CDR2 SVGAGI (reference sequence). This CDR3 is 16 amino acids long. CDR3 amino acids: CASSYLAASMNTEAFF. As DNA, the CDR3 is TGTGCCAGCAGTTACTTGGCAGCATCCATGAACACTGAAGCTTTCTTT.

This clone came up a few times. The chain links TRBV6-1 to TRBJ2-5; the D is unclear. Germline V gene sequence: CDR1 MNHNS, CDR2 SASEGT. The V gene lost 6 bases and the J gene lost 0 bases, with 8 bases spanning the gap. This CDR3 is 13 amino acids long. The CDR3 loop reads CASRVLDQETQYF. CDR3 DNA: TGTGCCAGCAGGGTACTGGACCAAGAGACCCAGTACTTC.

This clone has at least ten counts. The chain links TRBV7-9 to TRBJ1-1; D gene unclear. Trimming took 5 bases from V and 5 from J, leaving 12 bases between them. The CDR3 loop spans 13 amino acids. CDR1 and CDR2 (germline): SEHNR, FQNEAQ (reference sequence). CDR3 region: CASSRAVETEAFF. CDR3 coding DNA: TGTGCCAGCAGCCGTGCAGTTGAGACTGAAGCTTTCTTT. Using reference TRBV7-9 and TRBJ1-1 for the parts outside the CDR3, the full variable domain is DTGVSQNPRHKITKRGQNVTFRCDPISEHNRLYWYRQTLGQGPEFLTYFQNEAQLEKSRLLSDRFSAERPKGSFSTLEIQRTEQGDSAMYLCASSRAVETEAFFGQGTRLTVV.

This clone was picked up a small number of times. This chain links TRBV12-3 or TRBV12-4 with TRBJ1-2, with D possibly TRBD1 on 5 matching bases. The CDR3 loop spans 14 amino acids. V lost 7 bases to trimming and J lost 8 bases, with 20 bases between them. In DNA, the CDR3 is TGTGCCAGCACCTTCGGGGGATTTGTGGGGGGCTACACCTTC. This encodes CASTFGGFVGGYTF.

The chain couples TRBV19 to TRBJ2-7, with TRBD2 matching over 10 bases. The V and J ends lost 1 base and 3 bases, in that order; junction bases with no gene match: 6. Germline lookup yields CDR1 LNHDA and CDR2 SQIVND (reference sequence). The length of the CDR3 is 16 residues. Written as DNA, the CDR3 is TGTGCCAGTAGTATAGGACTAGCGGGCGCCTTCTACGAGCAGTACTTC. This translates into CASSIGLAGAFYEQYF.

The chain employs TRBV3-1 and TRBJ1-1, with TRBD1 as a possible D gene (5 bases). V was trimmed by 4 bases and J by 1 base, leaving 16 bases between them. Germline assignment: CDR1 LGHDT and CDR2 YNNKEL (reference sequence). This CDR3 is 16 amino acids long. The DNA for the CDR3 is TGTGCCAGCAGCCTCCTGGGTGCGGGGGGGAACACTGAAGCTTTCTTT. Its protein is CASSLLGAGGNTEAFF.

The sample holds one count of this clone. The CDR3 DNA reads as TGTGCCACCAGCAGGGGCCTGATCGGTACAGGGTACCAAGAGACCCAGTACTTC. Its protein product is CATSRGLIGTGYQETQYF. The chain recombines TRBV15 with TRBJ2-5, with a possible D match to TRBD1 (6 bases). The CDR3 contains 18 residues. Trimming took off 3 bases at V and 0 bases at J, with 20 bases between the two ends. CDR1 LNHNV and CDR2 YYDKDF come from the germline V gene (reference sequence).

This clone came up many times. The CDR3 nucleotides read TGCGCCAGCAGTTTTTTAGGGGCTGGGGCCAACGTCCTGACTTTC. Its translation is CASSFLGAGANVLTF. V usage is TRBV5-1 and J usage is TRBJ2-6, with D perhaps TRBD1 (5 bases). The CDR3 loop spans 15 amino acids. V was clipped by 5 bases and J by 2 bases, with 11 bases between them. Per germline, CDR1 SGHRS and CDR2 YFSETQ.

DNA of the CDR3: TGTGCCAGCAGCTTAGGATTAGCACCTGTGGGAGAGCAGTACTTC. Residues: CASSLGLAPVGEQYF. The chain has TRBV11-2 and TRBJ2-7; D gene ambiguous. Trimming left V 1 base short and J 7 bases short, with 17 bases between. The CDR3 has 15 residues. Germline CDR1 SGHAT, CDR2 FQNNGV. Variable domain in full (rest from reference TRBV11-2 and TRBJ2-7): EAGVAQSPRYKIIEKRQSVAFWCNPISGHATLYWYQQILGQGPKLLIQFQNNGVVDDSQLPKDRFSAERLKGVDSTLKIQPAKLEDSAVYLCASSLGLAPVGEQYFGPGTRLTVT.

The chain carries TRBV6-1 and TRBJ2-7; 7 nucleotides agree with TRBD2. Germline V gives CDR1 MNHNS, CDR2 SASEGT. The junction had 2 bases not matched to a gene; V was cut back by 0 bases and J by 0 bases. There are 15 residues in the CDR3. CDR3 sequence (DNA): TGTGCCAGCAGTGAAGCTCGCGGGAGCTCCTACGAGCAGTACTTC. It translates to CASSEARGSSYEQYF.

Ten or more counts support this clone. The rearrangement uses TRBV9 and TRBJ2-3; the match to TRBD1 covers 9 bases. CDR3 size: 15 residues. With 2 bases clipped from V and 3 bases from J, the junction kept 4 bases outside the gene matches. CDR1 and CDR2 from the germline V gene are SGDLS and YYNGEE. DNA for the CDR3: TGTGCCAGCAGCGTCCGGGACAGGGTAACAGATACGCAGTATTTT. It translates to CASSVRDRVTDTQYF.

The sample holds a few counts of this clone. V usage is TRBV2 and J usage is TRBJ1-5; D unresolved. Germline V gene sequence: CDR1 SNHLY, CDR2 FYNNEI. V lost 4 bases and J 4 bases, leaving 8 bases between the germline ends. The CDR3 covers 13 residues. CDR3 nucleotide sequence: TGTGCCAGCAGTGCTGGTTTAAATCAGCCCCAGCATTTT. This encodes CASSAGLNQPQHF.

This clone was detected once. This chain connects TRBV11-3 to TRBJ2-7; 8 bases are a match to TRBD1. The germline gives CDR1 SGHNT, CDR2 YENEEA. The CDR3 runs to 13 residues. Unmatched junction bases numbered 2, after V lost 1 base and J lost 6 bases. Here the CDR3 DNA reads TGTGCCAGCAGCTTAGGCCAGGGGGCCGAGCAGTACTTC. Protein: CASSLGQGAEQYF. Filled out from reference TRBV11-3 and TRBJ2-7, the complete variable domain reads EAGVVQSPRYKIIEKKQPVAFWCNPISGHNTLYWYLQNLGQGPELLIRYENEEAVDDSQLPKDRFSAERLKGVDSTLKIQPAELGDSAVYLCASSLGQGAEQYFGPGTRLTVT.

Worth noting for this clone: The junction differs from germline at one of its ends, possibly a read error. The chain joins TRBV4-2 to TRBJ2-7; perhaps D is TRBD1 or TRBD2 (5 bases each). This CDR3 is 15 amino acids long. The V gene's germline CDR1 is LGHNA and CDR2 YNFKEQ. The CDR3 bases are TGTTCCAGCAGCCAAGGGTGGGACGGGTGCTACGAGCAGTACTTC. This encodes CSSSQGWDGCYEQYF.

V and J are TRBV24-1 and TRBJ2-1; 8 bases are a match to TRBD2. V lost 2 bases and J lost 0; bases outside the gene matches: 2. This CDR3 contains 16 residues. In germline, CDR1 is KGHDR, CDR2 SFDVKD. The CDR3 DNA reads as TGTGCCACCAGTGATTCACTAGCGGACTCCTACAATGAGCAGTTCTTC. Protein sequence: CATSDSLADSYNEQFF.

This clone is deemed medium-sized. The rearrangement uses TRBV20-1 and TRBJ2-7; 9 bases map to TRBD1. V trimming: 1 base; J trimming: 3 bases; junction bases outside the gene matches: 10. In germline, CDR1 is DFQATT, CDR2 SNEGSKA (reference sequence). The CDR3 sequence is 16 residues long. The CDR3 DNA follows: TGCAGTGCTAGAGTTAACCGGGACAGGGTAGACTACGAGCAGTACTTC. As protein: CSARVNRDRVDYEQYF.

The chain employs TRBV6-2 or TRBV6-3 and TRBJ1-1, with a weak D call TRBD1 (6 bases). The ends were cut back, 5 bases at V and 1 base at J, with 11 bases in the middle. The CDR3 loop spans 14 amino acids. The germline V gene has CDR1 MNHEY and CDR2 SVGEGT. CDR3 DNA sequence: TGTGCCAGCAGTCACAGGGAAACGAACACTGAAGCTTTCTTT. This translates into CASSHRETNTEAFF.

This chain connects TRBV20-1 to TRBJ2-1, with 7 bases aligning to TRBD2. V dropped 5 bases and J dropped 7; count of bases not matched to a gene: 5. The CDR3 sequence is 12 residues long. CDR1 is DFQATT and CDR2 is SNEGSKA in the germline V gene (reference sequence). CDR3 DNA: TGCAGTGCTCCGAGACTAGCTAATGAGCAGTTCTTC. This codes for CSAPRLANEQFF.

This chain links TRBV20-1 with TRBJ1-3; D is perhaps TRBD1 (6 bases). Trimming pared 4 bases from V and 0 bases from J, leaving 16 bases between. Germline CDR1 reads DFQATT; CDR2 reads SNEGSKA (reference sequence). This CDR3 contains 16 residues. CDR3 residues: CSATGVPGTSGNTIYF. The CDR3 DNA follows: TGCAGTGCTACAGGGGTGCCCGGAACCTCTGGAAACACCATATATTTT.

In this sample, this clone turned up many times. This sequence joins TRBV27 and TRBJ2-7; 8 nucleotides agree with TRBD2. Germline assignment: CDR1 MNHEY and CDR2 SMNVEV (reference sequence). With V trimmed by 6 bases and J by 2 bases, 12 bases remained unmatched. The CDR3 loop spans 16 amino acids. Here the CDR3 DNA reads TGTGCCAGCAGCCCCCTCACTAGCGGACTTACCTACGAGCAGTACTTC. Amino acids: CASSPLTSGLTYEQYF.

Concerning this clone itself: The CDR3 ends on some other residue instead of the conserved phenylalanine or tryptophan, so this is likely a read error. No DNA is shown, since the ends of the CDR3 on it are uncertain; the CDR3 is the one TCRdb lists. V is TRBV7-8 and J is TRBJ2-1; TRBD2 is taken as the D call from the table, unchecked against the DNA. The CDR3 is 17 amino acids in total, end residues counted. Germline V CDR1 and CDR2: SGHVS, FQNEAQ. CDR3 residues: CASSLLVATRSYNEQCI.